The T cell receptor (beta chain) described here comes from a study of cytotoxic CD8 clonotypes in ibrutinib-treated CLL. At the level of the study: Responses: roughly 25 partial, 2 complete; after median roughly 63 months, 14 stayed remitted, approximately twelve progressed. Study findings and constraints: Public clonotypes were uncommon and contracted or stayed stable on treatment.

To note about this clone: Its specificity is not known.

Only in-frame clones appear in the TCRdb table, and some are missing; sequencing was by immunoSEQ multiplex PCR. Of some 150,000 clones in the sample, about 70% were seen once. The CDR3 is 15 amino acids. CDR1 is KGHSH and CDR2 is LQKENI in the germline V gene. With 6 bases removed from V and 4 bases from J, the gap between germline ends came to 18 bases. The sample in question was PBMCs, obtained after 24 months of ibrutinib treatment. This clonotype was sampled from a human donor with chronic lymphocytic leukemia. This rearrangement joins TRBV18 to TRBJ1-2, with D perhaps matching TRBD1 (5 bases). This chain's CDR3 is CASSPVRGLGYGYTF. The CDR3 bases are TGTGCCAGCTCCCCCGTTCGGGGGTTGGGCTATGGCTACACCTTC.